Listed below are T cell receptor beta chains from one sample, sequenced in a study of blood T cell repertoires in COVID-19. The method was immunoSEQ multiplex PCR; TCRdb's version includes in-frame clones alone and lacks a portion of them. The repertoire holds 61,000 or so clones, with 85% to 90% as singletons. Sequenced material: peripheral blood. These receptors all come from an elderly woman with active COVID-19. Each CDR3 is given with its conserved first and last residue. A D gene is named only where the DNA matches it firmly. The listing skips clone size in some rows; elsewhere it reads once, few, many or a size class.

j_call	clone_size	cdr3_length	d_call	v_call	cdr3_aa	cdr3_nt
TRBJ2-2	.	16	TRBD1	TRBV28	CASHRPRTGPQKELFF	TGTGCCAGCCACCGTCCTAGGACAGGGCCGCAAAAGGAGCTGTTTTTT
TRBJ1-4	.	16	.	TRBV6-1	CASSDLAGTLNEKLFF	TGTGCCAGCAGTGATCTTGCCGGGACTCTCAATGAAAAACTGTTTTTT
TRBJ1-2	.	15	.	TRBV4-3	CASSQDRWADYGYTF	TGCGCCAGCAGCCAAGATCGGTGGGCAGACTATGGCTACACCTTC
TRBJ2-7	.	13	TRBD2	TRBV29-1	CSVVLAASYEQYF	TGCAGCGTTGTCCTAGCGGCCTCCTACGAGCAGTACTTC
TRBJ2-4	once	18	TRBD1	TRBV4-1	CASSLGPATGKAKNIQYF	TGCGCCAGCAGCCTAGGCCCGGCGACAGGGAAGGCCAAAAACATTCAGTACTTC
TRBJ2-7	.	14	.	TRBV5-1	CASTGGFGGYEQYF	TGCGCCAGTACCGGTGGGTTCGGGGGTTACGAGCAGTACTTC
TRBJ2-1	once	15	TRBD2	TRBV30	CAWSSGGGSYNEQFF	TGTGCCTGGAGTAGCGGGGGGGGTTCCTACAATGAGCAGTTCTTC
TRBJ1-1	once	13	.	TRBV9	CASSVQPETEAFF	TGTGCCAGCAGCGTACAGCCGGAGACTGAAGCTTTCTTT
TRBJ1-1	.	16	TRBD1	TRBV4-1	CASSPQWTGAGTEAFF	TGCGCCAGCAGCCCCCAATGGACAGGGGCAGGCACTGAAGCTTTCTTT
TRBJ2-1	once	15	TRBD2	TRBV11-2	CASSLVAGGYNEQFF	TGTGCCAGCAGCTTAGTAGCGGGGGGATACAATGAGCAGTTCTTC
TRBJ2-7	.	15	TRBD2	TRBV6-6	CASSQQGPGTSEQYF	TGTGCCAGCAGCCAACAGGGCCCCGGGACTAGCGAGCAGTACTTC
TRBJ2-1	.	15	TRBD2	TRBV29-1	CSVESLAGLYNEQFF	TGCAGCGTTGAGTCGCTAGCGGGGCTCTACAATGAGCAGTTCTTC
TRBJ2-7	.	15	TRBD1	TRBV18	CASSPQTGQGYEQYF	TGTGCCAGCTCACCTCAAACGGGACAGGGCTACGAGCAGTACTTC
TRBJ2-1	.	15	TRBD2	TRBV7-3	CASSPSGGAYNEQFF	TGTGCCAGCAGCCCGAGCGGGGGGGCTTACAATGAGCAGTTCTTC
TRBJ2-3	.	17	.	TRBV18	CASSPRRGSGGTDTQYF	TGTGCCAGCTCACCCCGACGGGGTAGCGGTGGAACAGATACGCAGTATTTT
TRBJ2-1	.	17	TRBD2	TRBV24-1	CATSDPSGRGAVGEQFF	TGTGCCACCAGTGACCCATCCGGGCGGGGGGCCGTCGGTGAGCAGTTCTTC
TRBJ1-2	.	16	.	TRBV5-6	CASSLVRGIRGYGYTF	TGTGCCAGCAGCTTGGTACGGGGAATTCGGGGCTATGGCTACACCTTC